Reported below is one T cell receptor beta chain. Looked up from germline, CDR1 is MNHEY and CDR2 is SVGAGI. The CDR3 is made up of 13 amino acids. V was pared by 2 bases and J by 6 bases, with 10 bases between. These data come from a study of T cell changes during pregnancy in multiple sclerosis. Using immunoSEQ multiplex PCR, the repertoire was profiled, and TCRdb retains in-frame clones only, with some absent. The sample holds roughly 52,000 clones, over 80% seen once. J is TRBJ1-2 and V is TRBV6-5; no definite D call. The sequence was collected from a female donor with multiple sclerosis, enrolled in a pregnancy study. This specimen was CD4+ T cells from peripheral blood mononuclear cells, taken in the third trimester of pregnancy. CDR3 protein: CASSYGQNNGYTF. The CDR3 nucleotides read TGTGCCAGCAGTTACGGGCAAAATAATGGCTACACCTTC.